The rows below give T cell receptor beta chains drawn from one sample of a study of blood T cell repertoires in COVID-19. Produced via immunoSEQ multiplex PCR; TCRdb's table is partial and in-frame only. The table lists under 250,000 clones, roughly 88% of them singletons. Sequencing was performed on PBMCs or T cells enriched from blood (not recorded which). The receptor set was obtained from a woman in her thirties who had been exposed to COVID-19. CDR3s include the opening cysteine and the closing phenylalanine or tryptophan. D genes are given only for firm matches. Not all rows give a size; the values are once, few, many and, for expanded clones, a class.

V	J	D	size	CDR3	DNA
TRBV11-2	TRBJ1-2	TRBD1	NA	CASSLAGQGLGYTF	TGTGCCAGCAGCTTAGCTGGACAGGGTCTTGGCTACACCTTC
TRBV5-1	TRBJ1-4	TRBD1	NA	CASSLAPGGFGEKLFF	TGCGCCAGCAGCTTAGCTCCAGGGGGGTTTGGGGAAAAACTGTTTTTT
TRBV7-2	TRBJ2-3	TRBD2	NA	CASSPGLGINTQYF	TGTGCCAGCAGCCCCGGACTAGGAATAAATACGCAGTATTTT
TRBV6-5	TRBJ1-2	NA	NA	CASSYSGGALVYGYTF	TGTGCCAGCAGTTACTCGGGGGGTGCCTTGGTCTATGGCTACACCTTC
TRBV19	TRBJ2-5	TRBD2	NA	CASSSGGPSLLAGVGETQYF	TGTGCCAGTAGTAGTGGCGGCCCATCCCTCCTAGCGGGAGTGGGGGAGACCCAGTACTTC
TRBV19	TRBJ2-4	NA	NA	CASSMIPPGGPKNIQYF	TGTGCCAGTAGTATGATACCCCCCGGCGGGCCCAAAAACATTCAGTACTTC
TRBV9	TRBJ2-5	TRBD2	NA	CASSTGLAGEQETQYF	TGTGCCAGCAGCACTGGACTAGCGGGAGAGCAAGAGACCCAGTACTTC
TRBV4-1	TRBJ2-7	TRBD1	NA	CASSQGTGNYEQYF	TGCGCCAGCAGCCAAGGGACAGGGAACTACGAGCAGTACTTC
TRBV25-1	TRBJ2-1	TRBD2	once	CASSATSGISYNEQFF	TGTGCCAGCAGTGCCACTAGCGGGATATCCTACAATGAGCAGTTCTTC
TRBV6-4	TRBJ2-3	TRBD2	NA	CASSDGWTSGRDTQYF	TGTGCCAGCAGTGACGGATGGACTAGCGGGAGGGATACGCAGTATTTT
TRBV5-1	TRBJ2-3	NA	NA	CASTKGRDKITDTQYF	TGCGCCAGCACAAAAGGGCGGGATAAAATCACAGATACGCAGTATTTT
TRBV7-9	TRBJ2-7	NA	NA	CASSFPGVYEQYF	TGTGCCAGCAGCTTTCCCGGGGTCTACGAGCAGTACTTC
TRBV7-8	TRBJ2-1	TRBD2	NA	CASSLAQEAGGDNEQFF	TGTGCCAGCAGCTTAGCGCAAGAGGCGGGAGGGGACAATGAGCAGTTCTTC
TRBV11-2	TRBJ1-1	TRBD1	NA	CASSLDRSRGAEAFF	TGTGCCAGCAGCTTAGACAGATCCAGGGGGGCTGAAGCTTTCTTT
TRBV28	TRBJ2-2	TRBD1	NA	CASSSGGRTGELFF	TGTGCCAGCAGTTCAGGGGGCCGGACCGGGGAGCTGTTTTTT
TRBV9	TRBJ2-3	TRBD2	NA	CASSVELAGGLNTQYF	TGTGCCAGCAGCGTAGAACTAGCGGGAGGGCTGAATACGCAGTATTTT
TRBV4-1	TRBJ2-6	NA	NA	CASSQQTAGANVLTF	TGCGCCAGCAGCCAACAGACAGCTGGGGCCAACGTCCTGACTTTC
TRBV12-5	TRBJ2-1	TRBD2	NA	CASGLRLAGGLNEQFF	TGTGCTAGTGGTTTGAGACTAGCGGGAGGGCTGAATGAGCAGTTCTTC
TRBV30	TRBJ2-4	TRBD2	NA	CAWTRGGANIQYF	TGTGCCTGGACCCGGGGGGGGGCAAACATTCAGTACTTC
TRBV5-1	TRBJ2-3	TRBD2	NA	CASSLDLAGYTDTQYF	TGCGCCAGCAGCTTGGATCTAGCGGGATACACAGATACGCAGTATTTT
TRBV29-1	TRBJ2-1	NA	NA	CSVSTGVGGRAWNEQFF	TGCAGCGTCTCGACAGGGGTTGGAGGGAGGGCCTGGAATGAGCAGTTCTTC
TRBV18	TRBJ1-3	NA	NA	CASSPLRTASSGNTIYF	TGTGCCAGCTCACCCCTACGGACAGCAAGCTCTGGAAACACCATATATTTT
TRBV5-4	TRBJ2-2	NA	NA	CASSQGRAPGELFF	TGTGCCAGCAGCCAGGGGAGGGCGCCCGGGGAGCTGTTTTTT
TRBV4-2	TRBJ1-1	NA	once	CASSHPAGDTEAFF	TGTGCCAGCAGCCACCCGGCGGGGGACACTGAAGCTTTCTTT
TRBV9	TRBJ2-5	NA	NA	CASSVSGNKQETQYF	TGTGCCAGCAGCGTAAGCGGTAATAAGCAAGAGACCCAGTACTTC
TRBV18	TRBJ1-1	NA	NA	CASSPQGLGTEAFF	TGTGCCAGCTCACCGCAGGGTTTGGGCACTGAAGCTTTCTTT
TRBV15	TRBJ1-4	NA	few	CATSIVGALDEKLFF	TGTGCCACCAGCATCGTAGGGGCTTTGGATGAAAAACTGTTTTTT
TRBV2	TRBJ1-4	NA	once	CASSGTRGGEKLFF	TGTGCCAGCAGTGGTACGAGGGGAGGCGAAAAACTGTTTTTT
TRBV28	TRBJ1-5	NA	NA	CASGQGLSNQPQHF	TGTGCCAGCGGTCAGGGCCTTAGCAATCAGCCCCAGCATTTT
TRBV24-1	TRBJ2-1	TRBD2	NA	CATSDPSASGRVNEQFF	TGTGCCACCAGTGATCCCTCGGCCAGCGGGAGGGTGAATGAGCAGTTCTTC
TRBV4-1	TRBJ1-5	NA	NA	CASSQLSGLYQPQHF	TGCGCCAGCAGCCAATTGTCAGGGTTATATCAGCCCCAGCATTTT
TRBV5-6	TRBJ1-1	TRBD1	NA	CASSHLDREGDTEAFF	TGTGCCAGCTCCCACTTGGACAGGGAAGGTGACACTGAAGCTTTCTTT
TRBV30	TRBJ1-4	NA	NA	CAWSQTNEKLFF	TGTGCCTGGAGTCAGACTAATGAAAAACTGTTTTTT
TRBV29-1	TRBJ2-3	NA	NA	CSVASRRTDTQYF	TGCAGCGTTGCCTCGCGGCGCACAGATACGCAGTATTTT
TRBV12-3/TRBV12-4	TRBJ2-1	NA	NA	CASSSSSGLEQFF	TGTGCCAGCAGTTCCTCCTCGGGGTTAGAGCAGTTCTTC
TRBV18	TRBJ1-2	NA	NA	CASSPPGGGRYTF	TGTGCCAGCTCACCACCGGGGGGGGGACGCTACACCTTC
TRBV18	TRBJ2-5	TRBD1	NA	CASSPSDRGGQETQYF	TGTGCCAGCTCACCATCAGACAGGGGGGGTCAAGAGACCCAGTACTTC
TRBV5-4	TRBJ1-1	TRBD1	NA	CASSFYRGRNTEAFF	TGTGCCAGCAGCTTCTACAGGGGAAGGAACACTGAAGCTTTCTTT
TRBV12-3/TRBV12-4	TRBJ2-7	TRBD1	NA	CASSPTGEPRRYF	TGTGCCAGCAGTCCCACAGGGGAACCTAGGAGGTACTTC
TRBV19	TRBJ2-2	NA	NA	CASSTERESGELFF	TGTGCCAGTAGTACGGAACGGGAATCCGGGGAGCTGTTTTTT
TRBV5-4	TRBJ2-1	NA	NA	CASSLSSGSYNEQFF	TGTGCCAGCAGCTTATCATCCGGCTCCTACAATGAGCAGTTCTTC
TRBV11-2	TRBJ2-3	TRBD1	NA	CASSLFGTGGADTQYF	TGTGCCAGCAGCTTATTCGGGACAGGGGGCGCAGATACGCAGTATTTT
TRBV7-7	TRBJ2-5	TRBD2	NA	CASSRGGLASQETQYF	TGTGCTAGCAGCCGGGGGGGTCTAGCGTCCCAAGAGACCCAGTACTTC
TRBV7-7	TRBJ2-2	TRBD2	NA	CASSLIEWDYRGTGELFF	TGTGCTAGCAGCTTAATTGAGTGGGACTACCGCGGCACCGGGGAGCTGTTTTTT
TRBV6-5	TRBJ2-5	NA	NA	CASSLATQGMETQYF	TGTGCCAGCAGTCTCGCAACACAGGGTATGGAGACCCAGTACTTC
TRBV29-1	TRBJ2-1	NA	few	CSVGRLGEQFF	TGCAGCGTTGGGAGGTTAGGTGAGCAGTTCTTC
TRBV9	TRBJ2-2	NA	NA	CASSVTGTGYGELFF	TGTGCCAGCAGCGTCACGGGGACTGGGTATGGGGAGCTGTTTTTT
TRBV12-3/TRBV12-4	TRBJ2-1	NA	NA	CASSSEAAKFF	TGTGCCAGCAGCTCTGAGGCTGCCAAGTTCTTC
TRBV7-6	TRBJ1-2	TRBD1	few	CASSNVPGQGGGYTF	TGTGCCAGCAGCAATGTACCGGGACAGGGTGGTGGCTACACCTTC
TRBV3-1/TRBV3-2	TRBJ2-1	NA	few	CASSPRASRPEQFF	TGTGCCAGCAGCCCAAGAGCTAGCCGCCCTGAGCAGTTCTTC
TRBV11-2	TRBJ1-5	NA	NA	CASSLYGQPYSNQPQHF	TGTGCCAGCAGCTTATACGGACAGCCTTATAGCAATCAGCCCCAGCATTTT
TRBV3-1/TRBV3-2	TRBJ1-2	NA	NA	CASSQDGGYTF	TGTGCCAGCAGCCAAGATGGCGGCTACACCTTC
TRBV11-3	TRBJ2-3	TRBD1	NA	CASSDPGQGADTQYF	TGTGCCAGCAGTGACCCGGGACAGGGGGCAGATACGCAGTATTTT
TRBV5-4	TRBJ1-1	NA	NA	CASSPRLGGTEAFF	TGTGCCAGCAGCCCTCGTCTCGGGGGCACTGAAGCTTTCTTT
TRBV25-1	TRBJ2-1	TRBD2	NA	CASSDLTSGSRDEQFF	TGTGCCAGCAGTGACCTGACTAGCGGGAGTCGCGATGAGCAGTTCTTC